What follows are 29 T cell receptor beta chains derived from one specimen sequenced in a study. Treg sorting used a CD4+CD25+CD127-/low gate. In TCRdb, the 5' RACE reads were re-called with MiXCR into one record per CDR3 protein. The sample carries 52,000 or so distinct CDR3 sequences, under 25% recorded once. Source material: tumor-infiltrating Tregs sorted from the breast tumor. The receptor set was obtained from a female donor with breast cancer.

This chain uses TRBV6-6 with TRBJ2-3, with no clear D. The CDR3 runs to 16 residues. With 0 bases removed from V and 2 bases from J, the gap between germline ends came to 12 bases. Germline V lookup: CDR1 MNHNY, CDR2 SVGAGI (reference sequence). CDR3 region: CASSYSLDGDTDTQYF. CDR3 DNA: TGTGCCAGCAGTTACTCCCTGGACGGAGACACAGATACGCAGTATTTT.

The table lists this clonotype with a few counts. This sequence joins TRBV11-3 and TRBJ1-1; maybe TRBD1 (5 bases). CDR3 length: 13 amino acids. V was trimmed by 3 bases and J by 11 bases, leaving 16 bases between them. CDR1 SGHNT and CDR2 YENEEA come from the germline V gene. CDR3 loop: CASSLAKGFRAFF. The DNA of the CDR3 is TGTGCCAGCAGCTTGGCAAAGGGGTTTCGCGCTTTCTTT.

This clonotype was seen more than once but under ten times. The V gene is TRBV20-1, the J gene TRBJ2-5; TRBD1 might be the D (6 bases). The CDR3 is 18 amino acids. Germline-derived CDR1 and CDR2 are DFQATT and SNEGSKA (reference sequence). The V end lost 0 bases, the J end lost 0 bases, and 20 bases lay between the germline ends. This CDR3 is CSARDWYSVTGDQETQYF. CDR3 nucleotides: TGCAGTGCTAGAGATTGGTATTCCGTGACAGGCGACCAAGAGACCCAGTACTTC.

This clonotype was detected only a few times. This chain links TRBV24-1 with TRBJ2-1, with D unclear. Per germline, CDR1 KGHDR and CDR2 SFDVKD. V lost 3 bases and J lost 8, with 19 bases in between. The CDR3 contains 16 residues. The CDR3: CATSDGSSFLVDEQFF. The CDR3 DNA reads TGTGCCACCAGTGATGGGTCATCGTTCTTGGTCGATGAGCAGTTCTTC.

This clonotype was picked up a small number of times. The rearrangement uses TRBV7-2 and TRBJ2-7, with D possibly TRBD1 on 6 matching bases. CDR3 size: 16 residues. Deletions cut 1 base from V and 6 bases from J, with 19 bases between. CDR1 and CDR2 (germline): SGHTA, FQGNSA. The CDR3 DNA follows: TGTGCCAGCAGCTTAGGTCGCAGGGGAATTGGTGGCGAGCAGTACTTC. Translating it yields CASSLGRRGIGGEQYF.

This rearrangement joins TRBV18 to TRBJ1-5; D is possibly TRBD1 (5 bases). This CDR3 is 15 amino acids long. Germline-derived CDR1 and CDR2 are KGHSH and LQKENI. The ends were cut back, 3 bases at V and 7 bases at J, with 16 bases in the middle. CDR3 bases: TGTGCCAGCTCACCGGATGCAGGGAATCTACAGCCCCAGCATTTT. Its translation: CASSPDAGNLQPQHF.

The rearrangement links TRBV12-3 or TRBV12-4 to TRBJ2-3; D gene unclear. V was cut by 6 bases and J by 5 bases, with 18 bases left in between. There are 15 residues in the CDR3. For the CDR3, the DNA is TGTGCCAGCAGCCAACTCCCCCCACCTCAAGATACGCAGTATTTT. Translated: CASSQLPPPQDTQYF.

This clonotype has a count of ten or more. This CDR3 is CASSLGGLAKYEQYF. The CDR3 DNA reads as TGCGCCAGCAGCTTGGGAGGACTAGCGAAATACGAGCAGTACTTC. The chain has TRBV5-1 and TRBJ2-7, with 9 positions matching TRBD2. This CDR3 region has 15 residues. CDR1 and CDR2 from the germline V gene are SGHRS and YFSETQ. Germline trimming cut 0 bases from V and 4 bases from J; bases unmatched to any gene: 5.

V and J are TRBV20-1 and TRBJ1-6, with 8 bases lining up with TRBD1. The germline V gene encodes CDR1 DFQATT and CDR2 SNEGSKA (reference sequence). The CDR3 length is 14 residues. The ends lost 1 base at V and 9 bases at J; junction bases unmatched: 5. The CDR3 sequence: CSARGTGTSSPLHF. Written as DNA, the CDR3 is TGCAGTGCTAGAGGGACAGGGACAAGTTCACCCCTCCACTTT.

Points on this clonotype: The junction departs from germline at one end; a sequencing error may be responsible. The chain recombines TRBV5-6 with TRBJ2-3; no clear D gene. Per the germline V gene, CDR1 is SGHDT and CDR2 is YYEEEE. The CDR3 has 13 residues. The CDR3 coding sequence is TGCGCCAACAGCTTGGCAGTACGAGGCGCGCAGTATTTT. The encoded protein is CANSLAVRGAQYF.

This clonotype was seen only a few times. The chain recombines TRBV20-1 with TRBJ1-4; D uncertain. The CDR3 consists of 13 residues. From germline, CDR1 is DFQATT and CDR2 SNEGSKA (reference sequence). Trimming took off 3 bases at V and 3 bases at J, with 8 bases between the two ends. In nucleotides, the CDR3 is TGCAGTGCTAGTTTGGCCTCTAATGAAAAACTGTTTTTT. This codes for CSASLASNEKLFF.

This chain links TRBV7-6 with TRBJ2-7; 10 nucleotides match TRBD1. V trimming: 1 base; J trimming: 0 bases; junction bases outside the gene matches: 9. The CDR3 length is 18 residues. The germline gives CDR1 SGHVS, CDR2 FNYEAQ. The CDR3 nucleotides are TGTGCCAGCAGCTTAGATCCCCCTGGACAGGGGGGCTCCTACGAGCAGTACTTC. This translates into CASSLDPPGQGGSYEQYF.

The CDR3 DNA reads TGTGCCAGCAGCTCTACCCGGGGCGATGGCTACACCTTC. Its protein product is CASSSTRGDGYTF. This chain connects TRBV7-9 to TRBJ1-2; D is perhaps TRBD1 (5 bases). V lost 4 bases and J 6 bases, leaving 12 bases between the germline ends. Germline V CDR1 and CDR2: SEHNR, FQNEAQ (reference sequence). The CDR3 runs to 13 residues.

CDR3 in DNA: TGTGCCAGCAGTCCTTCTAGCGGGGGCTACGAGCAGTACTTC. Its protein product is CASSPSSGGYEQYF. The chain uses TRBV2 and TRBJ2-7; 10 nucleotides line up with TRBD2. The CDR3 totals 14 residues. Trimming removed 5 bases from V and 3 bases from J; junction bases left unmatched: 4. Per the germline V gene, CDR1 is SNHLY and CDR2 is FYNNEI. The full variable domain, with the rest looked up from reference TRBV2 and TRBJ2-7, is EPEVTQTPSHQVTQMGQEVILRCVPISNHLYFYWYRQILGQKVEFLVSFYNNEISEKSEIFDDQFSVERPDGSNFTLKIRSTKLEDSAMYFCASSPSSGGYEQYFGPGTRLTVT.

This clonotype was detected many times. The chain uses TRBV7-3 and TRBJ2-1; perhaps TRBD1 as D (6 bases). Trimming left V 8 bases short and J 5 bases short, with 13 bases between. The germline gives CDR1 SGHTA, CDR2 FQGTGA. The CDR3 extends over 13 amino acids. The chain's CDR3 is CASARDKDNEQFF. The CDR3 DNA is TGTGCCAGCGCCCGGGACAAAGACAATGAGCAGTTCTTC.

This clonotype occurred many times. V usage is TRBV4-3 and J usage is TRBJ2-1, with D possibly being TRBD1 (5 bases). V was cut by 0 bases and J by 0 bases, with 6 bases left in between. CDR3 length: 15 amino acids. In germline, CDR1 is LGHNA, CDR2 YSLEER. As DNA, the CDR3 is TGCGCCAGCAGCCAAGAGCAGGGCTCCTACAATGAGCAGTTCTTC. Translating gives CASSQEQGSYNEQFF.

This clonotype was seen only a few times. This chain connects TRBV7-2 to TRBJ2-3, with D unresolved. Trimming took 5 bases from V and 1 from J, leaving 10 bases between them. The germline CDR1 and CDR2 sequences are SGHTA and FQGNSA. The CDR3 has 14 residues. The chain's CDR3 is CASSPLLGTDTQYF. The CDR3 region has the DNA TGTGCCAGCAGCCCTCTACTTGGCACAGATACGCAGTATTTT.

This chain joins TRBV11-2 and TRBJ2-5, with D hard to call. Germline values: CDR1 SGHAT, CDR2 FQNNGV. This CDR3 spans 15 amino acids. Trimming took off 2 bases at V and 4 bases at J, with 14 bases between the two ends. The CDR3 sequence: CASSLSTITGETQYF. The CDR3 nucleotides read TGTGCCAGCAGCTTATCCACTATTACGGGAGAGACCCAGTACTTC.

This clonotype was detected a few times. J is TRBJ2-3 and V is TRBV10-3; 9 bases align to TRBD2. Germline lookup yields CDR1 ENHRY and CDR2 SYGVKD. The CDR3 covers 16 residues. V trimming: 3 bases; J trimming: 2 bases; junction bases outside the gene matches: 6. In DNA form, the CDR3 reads TGTGCCATCAGTGAAAATAGCGGGGGAACCACAGATACGCAGTATTTT. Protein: CAISENSGGTTDTQYF.

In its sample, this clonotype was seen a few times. In nucleotides, the CDR3 is TGTGCCAGCAGTCCTGACAGGGGGGGCACCGGGGAGCTGTTTTTT. It specifies CASSPDRGGTGELFF. This chain joins TRBV6-5 and TRBJ2-2; 9 bases line up with TRBD1. V gave up 5 bases and J gave up 4 bases; unmatched junction bases: 5. CDR1 MNHEY and CDR2 SVGAGI come from the germline V gene. The CDR3 is 15 residues long.

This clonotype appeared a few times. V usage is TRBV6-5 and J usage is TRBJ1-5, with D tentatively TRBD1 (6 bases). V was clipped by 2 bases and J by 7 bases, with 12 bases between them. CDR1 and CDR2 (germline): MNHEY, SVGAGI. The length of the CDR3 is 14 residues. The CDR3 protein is CASSYGRGEQPQHF. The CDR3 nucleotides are TGTGCCAGCAGTTACGGTAGGGGGGAGCAGCCCCAGCATTTT.

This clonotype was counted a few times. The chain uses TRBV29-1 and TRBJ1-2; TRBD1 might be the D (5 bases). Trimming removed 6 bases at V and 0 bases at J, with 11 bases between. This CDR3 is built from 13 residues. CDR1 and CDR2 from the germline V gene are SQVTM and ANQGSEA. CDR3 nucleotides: TGCAGCGTCGCCGCGACAGCTAACTATGGCTACACCTTC. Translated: CSVAATANYGYTF.

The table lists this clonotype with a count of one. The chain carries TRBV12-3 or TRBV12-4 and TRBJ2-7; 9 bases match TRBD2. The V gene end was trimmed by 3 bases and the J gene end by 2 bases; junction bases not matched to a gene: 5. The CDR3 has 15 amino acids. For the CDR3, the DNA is TGTGCCAGCAGTTTGAGTAGCGGGGGAACCTACGAGCAGTACTTC. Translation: CASSLSSGGTYEQYF.

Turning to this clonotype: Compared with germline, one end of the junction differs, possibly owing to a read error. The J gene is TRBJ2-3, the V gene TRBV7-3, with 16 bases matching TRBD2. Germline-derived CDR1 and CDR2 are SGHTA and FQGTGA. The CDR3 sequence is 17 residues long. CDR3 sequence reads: CSSSRGTSGGATDTQYF. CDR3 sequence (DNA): TGTTCCAGCAGCCGCGGGACTAGCGGGGGGGCGACAGATACGCAGTATTTT.

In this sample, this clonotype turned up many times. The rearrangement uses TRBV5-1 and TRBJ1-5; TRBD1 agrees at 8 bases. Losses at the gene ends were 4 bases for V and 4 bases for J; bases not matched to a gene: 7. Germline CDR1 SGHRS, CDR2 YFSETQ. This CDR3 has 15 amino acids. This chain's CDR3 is CASSQTGARNQPQHF. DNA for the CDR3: TGCGCCAGCAGCCAGACAGGGGCGCGGAATCAGCCCCAGCATTTT.

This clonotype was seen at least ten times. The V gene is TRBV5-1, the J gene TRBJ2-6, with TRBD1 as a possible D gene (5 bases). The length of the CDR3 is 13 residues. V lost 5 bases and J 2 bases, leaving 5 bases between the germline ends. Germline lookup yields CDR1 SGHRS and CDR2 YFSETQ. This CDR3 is CASRGAGANVLTF. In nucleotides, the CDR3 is TGCGCCAGCAGAGGGGCTGGGGCCAACGTCCTGACTTTC.

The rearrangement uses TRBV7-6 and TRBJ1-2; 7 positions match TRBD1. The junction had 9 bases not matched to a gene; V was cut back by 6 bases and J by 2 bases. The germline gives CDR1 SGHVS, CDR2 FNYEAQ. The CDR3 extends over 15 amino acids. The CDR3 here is CASRPRQGRNYGYTF. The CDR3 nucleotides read TGTGCCAGCAGACCGAGACAGGGTAGAAACTATGGCTACACCTTC.

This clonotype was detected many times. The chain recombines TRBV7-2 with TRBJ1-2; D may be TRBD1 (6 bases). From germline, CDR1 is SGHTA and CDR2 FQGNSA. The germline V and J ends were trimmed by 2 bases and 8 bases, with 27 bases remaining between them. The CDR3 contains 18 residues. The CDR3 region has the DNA TGTGCCAGCAGCTTATTTGGGGACACAAACGGGGGGAGTGAAGGCTACACCTTC. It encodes CASSLFGDTNGGSEGYTF. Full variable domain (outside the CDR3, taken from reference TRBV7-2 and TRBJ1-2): GAGVSQSPSNKVTEKGKDVELRCDPISGHTALYWYRQSLGQGLEFLIYFQGNSAPDKSGLPSDRFSAERTGGSVSTLTIQRTQQEDSAVYLCASSLFGDTNGGSEGYTFGSGTRLTVV.

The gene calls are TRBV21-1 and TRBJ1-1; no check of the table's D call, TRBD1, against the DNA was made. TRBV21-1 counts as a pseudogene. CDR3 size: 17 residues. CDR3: CASRTSYGTGDHIEAFF. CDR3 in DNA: TGTGCCAGCAGGACTTCTTATGGGACAGGCGATCACATTGAAGCTTTCTTT.